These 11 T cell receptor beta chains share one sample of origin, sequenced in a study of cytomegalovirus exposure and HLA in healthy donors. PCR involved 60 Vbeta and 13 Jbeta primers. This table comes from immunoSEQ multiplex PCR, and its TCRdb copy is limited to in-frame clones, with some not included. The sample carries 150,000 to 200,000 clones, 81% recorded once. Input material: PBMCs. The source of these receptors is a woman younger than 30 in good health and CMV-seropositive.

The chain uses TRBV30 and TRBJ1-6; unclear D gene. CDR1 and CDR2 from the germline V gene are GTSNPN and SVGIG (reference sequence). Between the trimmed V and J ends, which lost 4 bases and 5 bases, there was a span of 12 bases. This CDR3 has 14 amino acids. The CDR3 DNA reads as TGTGCCTGGACCTTGGGTCTAGATAATTCACCCCTCCACTTT. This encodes CAWTLGLDNSPLHF.

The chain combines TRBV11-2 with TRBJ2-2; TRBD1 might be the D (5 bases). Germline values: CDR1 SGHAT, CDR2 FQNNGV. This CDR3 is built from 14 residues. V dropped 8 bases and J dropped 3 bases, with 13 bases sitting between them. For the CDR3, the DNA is TGTGCCAGCCCAGGGTTTCGGTACACCGGGGAGCTGTTTTTT. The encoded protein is CASPGFRYTGELFF.

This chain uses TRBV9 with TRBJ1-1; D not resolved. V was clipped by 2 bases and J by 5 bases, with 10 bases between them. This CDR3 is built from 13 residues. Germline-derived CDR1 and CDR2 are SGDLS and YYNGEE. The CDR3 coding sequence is TGTGCCAGCAGCGTCGGTGACGGGACTGAAGCTTTCTTT. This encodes CASSVGDGTEAFF. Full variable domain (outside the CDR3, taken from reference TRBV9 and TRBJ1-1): DSGVTQTPKHLITATGQRVTLRCSPRSGDLSVYWYQQSLDQGLQFLIQYYNGEERAKGNILERFSAQQFPDLHSELNLSSLELGDSALYFCASSVGDGTEAFFGQGTRLTVV.

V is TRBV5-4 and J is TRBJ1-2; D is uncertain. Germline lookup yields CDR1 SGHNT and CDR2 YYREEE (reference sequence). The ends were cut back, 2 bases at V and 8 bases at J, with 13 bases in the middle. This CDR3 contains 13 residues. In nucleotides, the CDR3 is TGTGCCAGCAGCTTCATACGGGAGTGGGGCTACACCTTC. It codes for CASSFIREWGYTF.

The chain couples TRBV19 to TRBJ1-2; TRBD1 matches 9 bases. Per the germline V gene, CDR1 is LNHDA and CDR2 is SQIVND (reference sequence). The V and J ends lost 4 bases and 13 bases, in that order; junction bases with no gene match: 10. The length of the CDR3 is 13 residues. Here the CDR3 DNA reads TGTGCCAGTAGTACCCTCCAACAGGGGGCGGTCACCTTC. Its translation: CASSTLQQGAVTF.

As DNA, the CDR3 is TGTGCCAGCAGTGGCTACAGGGGGCTTGGAGAGACCCAGTACTTC. Translating gives CASSGYRGLGETQYF. The V and J genes are TRBV6-1 and TRBJ2-5, with 9 bases aligning to TRBD1. The CDR3 length is 15 residues. Germline CDR1 is MNHNS and CDR2 is SASEGT. Losses at the gene ends were 4 bases for V and 4 bases for J; bases not matched to a gene: 7.

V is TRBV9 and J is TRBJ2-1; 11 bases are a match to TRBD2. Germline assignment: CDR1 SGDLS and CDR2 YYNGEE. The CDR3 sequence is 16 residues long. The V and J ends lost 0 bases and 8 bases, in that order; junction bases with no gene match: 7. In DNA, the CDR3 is TGTGCCAGCAGCGTAGATATTAGCGGGGGGGGCTATGAGCAGTTCTTC. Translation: CASSVDISGGGYEQFF.

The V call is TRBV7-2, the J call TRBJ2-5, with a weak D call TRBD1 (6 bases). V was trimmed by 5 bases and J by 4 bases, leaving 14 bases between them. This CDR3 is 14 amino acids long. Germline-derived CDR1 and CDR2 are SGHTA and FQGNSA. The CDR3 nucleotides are TGTGCCAGCAGCCAAACCAGGGGCGGAGAGACCCAGTACTTC. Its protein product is CASSQTRGGETQYF. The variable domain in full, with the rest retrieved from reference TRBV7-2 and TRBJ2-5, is GAGVSQSPSNKVTEKGKDVELRCDPISGHTALYWYRQSLGQGLEFLIYFQGNSAPDKSGLPSDRFSAERTGGSVSTLTIQRTQQEDSAVYLCASSQTRGGETQYFGPGTRLLVL.

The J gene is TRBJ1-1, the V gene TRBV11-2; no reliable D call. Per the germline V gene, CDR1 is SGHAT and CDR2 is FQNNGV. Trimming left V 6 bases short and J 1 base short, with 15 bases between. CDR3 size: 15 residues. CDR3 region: CASRPDSIENTEAFF. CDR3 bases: TGTGCCAGCAGACCGGACTCCATCGAGAACACTGAAGCTTTCTTT.

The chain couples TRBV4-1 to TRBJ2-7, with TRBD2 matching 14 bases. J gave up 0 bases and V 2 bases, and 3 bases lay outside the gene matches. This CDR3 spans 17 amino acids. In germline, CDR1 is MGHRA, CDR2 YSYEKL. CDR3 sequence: CASSQMTSGGASYEQYF. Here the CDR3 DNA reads TGCGCCAGCAGCCAAATGACTAGCGGGGGGGCCTCCTACGAGCAGTACTTC.

CDR3 bases: TGTGCCAGCAACGTGGGGGGTAGTAGCACAGATACGCAGTATTTT. Protein product: CASNVGGSSTDTQYF. This rearrangement joins TRBV9 to TRBJ2-3; tentatively, D is TRBD2 (6 bases). The CDR3 has 15 residues. V lost 6 bases to trimming and J lost 0 bases, with 14 bases between them. The V gene's germline CDR1 is SGDLS and CDR2 YYNGEE.